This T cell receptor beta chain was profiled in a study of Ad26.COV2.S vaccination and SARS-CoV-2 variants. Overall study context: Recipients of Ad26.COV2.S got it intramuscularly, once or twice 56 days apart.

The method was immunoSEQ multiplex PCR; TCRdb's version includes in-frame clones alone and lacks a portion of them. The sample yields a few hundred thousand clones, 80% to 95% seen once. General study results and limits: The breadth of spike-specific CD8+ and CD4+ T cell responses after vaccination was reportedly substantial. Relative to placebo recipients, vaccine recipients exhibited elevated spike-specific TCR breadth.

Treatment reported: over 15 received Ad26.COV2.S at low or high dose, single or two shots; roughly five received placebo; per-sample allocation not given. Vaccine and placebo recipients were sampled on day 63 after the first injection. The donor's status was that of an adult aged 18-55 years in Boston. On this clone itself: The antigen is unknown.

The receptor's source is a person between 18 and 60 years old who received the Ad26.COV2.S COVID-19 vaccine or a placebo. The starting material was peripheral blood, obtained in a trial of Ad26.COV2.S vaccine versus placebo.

For the CDR3, the DNA is TGTGCCAGCTCACGGGCTGTTGAGCAGTTCTTC. It encodes CASSRAVEQFF. V is TRBV18 and J is TRBJ2-1; D is uncertain. In germline, CDR1 is KGHSH, CDR2 LQKENI. The V end lost 4 bases, the J end lost 9 bases, and 7 bases lay between the germline ends. This CDR3 contains 11 residues.